This T cell receptor (beta chain) was retrieved from a study of cytomegalovirus exposure and HLA in healthy donors. Background on the study: Earlier findings included about 120 million unique TCR beta sequences obtained from about 179 million T cells.

Broader study findings: When the data were analyzed later, several of the most significant clusters appeared to be linked to common viral pathogens. In an earlier analysis, in around 590 donors, most V segments appeared productive either ~90% or ~30% of the time.

Of note for this clone: The antigen is undetermined.

The PCR contained 60 Vbeta and 13 Jbeta primers. Sequencing was performed with immunoSEQ multiplex PCR; in TCRdb, only in-frame clones are kept and a portion is missing. Here the sample table reports 45,000 or so clones. V trimming: 0 bases; J trimming: 4 bases; junction bases outside the gene matches: 4. The germline V gene encodes CDR1 SGHRS and CDR2 YFSETQ. This CDR3 region has 15 residues. It was healthy bone marrow donors who served as donors. The V gene is TRBV5-1, the J gene TRBJ2-1; 7 positions agree with TRBD2. Sequencing was carried out using PBMCs. The TCR comes from a male donor in good health and CMV-seronegative. This CDR3 reads CASSLGGGDYNEQFF. CDR3 sequence (DNA): TGCGCCAGCAGCTTGGGGGGGGGAGATTACAATGAGCAGTTCTTC. Using reference TRBV5-1 and TRBJ2-1 for the parts outside the CDR3, the full variable domain is KAGVTQTPRYLIKTRGQQVTLSCSPISGHRSVSWYQQTPGQGLQFLFEYFSETQRNKGNFPGRFSGRQFSNSRSEMNVSTLELGDSALYLCASSLGGGDYNEQFFGPGTRLTVL.